The clone carrying this T cell receptor (beta chain) appeared many times. TCR beta CDR3 regions were amplified from RNA transcripts. When the TCR CDR3 underwent first-round RT-PCR, the HTBI primer set was used. TCRdb passed the multiplex PCR reads through MiXCR, listing each CDR3 protein once. The table records 550,000 to 850,000 distinct CDR3 sequences, approximately 19% of them present only once. The V end was cut by 0 bases, the J end by 5 bases, with 6 bases between. CDR3 length equals 13 residues. Germline V gene lookup returns CDR1 LGHDT and CDR2 YNNKEL (reference sequence). The source of the sample is a study of T cells in Graves' hyperthyroidism and ophthalmopathy.

The material sequenced was blood. The chain has TRBV3-1 and TRBJ2-3; D possibly corresponds to TRBD1 (5 bases). This TCR came from a woman aged 45-59 years with Graves' hyperthyroidism that later progressed to Graves' ophthalmopathy. CDR3 loop: CASSQDRVDTQYF. The CDR3 DNA reads as TGTGCCAGCAGCCAAGACAGGGTAGATACGCAGTATTTT.